The 19 T cell receptor beta chains in this list originate from one sample, sequenced in a study of blood T cell repertoires in COVID-19. Clones were read by immunoSEQ multiplex PCR, and TCRdb kept only the in-frame ones, dropping some. The sample carries around 180,000 clones, just under 80% recorded once. What was sequenced was peripheral blood. These receptors were collected from a man in his sixties or seventies with active or convalescent COVID-19.

The chain recombines TRBV4-1 with TRBJ2-1; 7 positions match TRBD2. The CDR3 extends over 17 amino acids. V lost 3 bases to trimming and J lost 4 bases; unmatched junction nucleotides: 12. The germline V gene has CDR1 MGHRA and CDR2 YSYEKL. As DNA, the CDR3 is TGCGCCAGCAGCCACCAAACGCGGGAGTGGGGTTACAATGAGCAGTTCTTC. This gives the protein CASSHQTREWGYNEQFF.

The chain couples TRBV5-1 to TRBJ1-1; TRBD1 matches at 9 bases. Germline CDR1 and CDR2: SGHRS and YFSETQ. The V and J ends lost 4 bases and 2 bases, in that order; junction bases with no gene match: 6. This CDR3 region has 15 residues. CDR3 DNA: TGCGCCAGCAGCAACCCGGACAGGGGTAACACTGAAGCTTTCTTT. Translation: CASSNPDRGNTEAFF.

This clone was picked up a small number of times. The gene calls are TRBV30 and TRBJ1-5; D remains unclear. CDR1 and CDR2 (germline): GTSNPN, SVGIG (reference sequence). Trimming left V 4 bases short and J 7 bases short, with 11 bases between. The CDR3 loop spans 12 amino acids. This CDR3 reads CAWTRGAQPQHF. Here the CDR3 DNA reads TGTGCCTGGACCCGAGGTGCACAGCCCCAGCATTTT.

The genes are TRBV6-2 or TRBV6-3 and TRBJ1-1; D gene ambiguous. The CDR3 runs 14 residues. The V end was cut by 0 bases, the J end by 3 bases, with 8 bases between. CDR1 is MNHEY, CDR2 SVGEGT, per germline. DNA of the CDR3: TGTGCCAGCAGTTACTCCCCCGGGGACACTGAAGCTTTCTTT. This gives the protein CASSYSPGDTEAFF.

V is TRBV27 and J is TRBJ1-6, with D possibly being TRBD1 (6 bases). Germline CDR1 is MNHEY and CDR2 is SMNVEV (reference sequence). V gave up 6 bases and J gave up 4 bases, with 13 bases separating them. The CDR3 runs to 15 residues. The chain's CDR3 is CASSPGQIYNSPLHF. CDR3 nucleotides: TGTGCCAGCAGCCCTGGACAGATTTATAATTCACCCCTCCACTTT.

V usage is TRBV30 and J usage is TRBJ1-3, with D possibly being TRBD1 (6 bases). The V end lost 3 bases, the J end lost 1 base, and 16 bases lay between the germline ends. The CDR3 spans 16 residues. Germline CDR1 and CDR2: GTSNPN and SVGIG (reference sequence). The CDR3 spells CAWSQDSPFSGNTIYF. The CDR3 DNA is TGTGCCTGGAGCCAGGACAGTCCGTTTTCTGGAAACACCATATATTTT.

This chain connects TRBV28 to TRBJ1-2; D remains unclear. This CDR3 spans 12 amino acids. From germline, CDR1 is MDHEN and CDR2 SYDVKM. Trimming took 10 bases from V and 8 from J, leaving 17 bases between them. In DNA form, the CDR3 reads TGTGCCACCCAAACGGCGGGGAGAGGCTACACCTTC. It translates to CATQTAGRGYTF.

This clone was observed a handful of times. V and J are TRBV3-1 (or the pseudogene TRBV3-2) and TRBJ2-5, with 8 bases lining up with TRBD2. With 4 bases clipped from V and 5 bases from J, the junction kept 12 bases outside the gene matches. The V gene's germline CDR1 is LGHDT and CDR2 YNNKEL (reference sequence). CDR3 size: 16 residues. The CDR3 protein is CASSPGDSGIWETQYF. Written as DNA, the CDR3 is TGTGCCAGCAGCCCGGGGGATAGCGGGATTTGGGAGACCCAGTACTTC.

The chain couples TRBV18 to TRBJ1-3; possibly TRBD1 for D (5 bases). The CDR3 is made up of 16 amino acids. Germline CDR1 and CDR2: KGHSH and LQKENI. V lost 3 bases, J lost 3 bases, and 15 bases lay in between. The CDR3 DNA follows: TGTGCCAGCTCACCCGACAGCCCTACAGGTGGAAACACCATATATTTT. Translating it yields CASSPDSPTGGNTIYF.

The gene calls are TRBV10-3 and TRBJ1-4, with TRBD1 identical over 10 bases. Germline trimming cut 4 bases from V and 6 bases from J; bases unmatched to any gene: 8. Germline loops: CDR1 ENHRY, CDR2 SYGVKD. CDR3 length: 16 residues. CDR3 coding DNA: TGTGCCATCAGTGCGGGACAGGGGTGGACTGATGAAAAACTGTTTTTT. Protein sequence: CAISAGQGWTDEKLFF.

V and J are TRBV19 and TRBJ2-3; D unresolved. The CDR3 totals 13 residues. Trimming shortened V by 6 bases and J by 4 bases, and 11 bases separated the two germline ends. Germline V gives CDR1 LNHDA, CDR2 SQIVND (reference sequence). The CDR3 reads CASRESSADTQYF. CDR3 in DNA: TGTGCCAGTAGAGAGTCTAGTGCAGATACGCAGTATTTT.

The J gene is TRBJ2-5, the V gene TRBV5-4; 9 bases are shared with TRBD2. Trimming at V came to 4 bases and at J to 7 bases, leaving 17 bases not matched to a gene. There are 17 residues in the CDR3. Looked up from germline, CDR1 is SGHNT and CDR2 is YYREEE (reference sequence). CDR3: CASSPRGAGGLSGTQYF. CDR3 nucleotide sequence: TGTGCCAGCAGCCCGCGCGGAGCGGGGGGACTATCCGGGACCCAGTACTTC.

The chain joins TRBV18 to TRBJ1-5; 8 nucleotides line up with TRBD1. CDR3 length: 17 amino acids. V lost 4 bases to trimming and J lost 4 bases; unmatched junction nucleotides: 12. CDR1 is KGHSH, CDR2 LQKENI, per germline. CDR3 DNA: TGTGCCAGCTCACAACTACCGGACAGGGAGGGAAATCAGCCCCAGCATTTT. This encodes CASSQLPDREGNQPQHF. The full variable domain, with the rest looked up from reference TRBV18 and TRBJ1-5, is NAGVMQNPRHLVRRRGQEARLRCSPMKGHSHVYWYRQLPEEGLKFMVYLQKENIIDESGMPKERFSAEFPKEGPSILRIQQVVRGDSAAYFCASSQLPDREGNQPQHFGDGTRLSIL.

V is TRBV5-5 and J is TRBJ1-2; 7 bases align to TRBD1. V trimming: 4 bases; J trimming: 3 bases; junction bases outside the gene matches: 6. This CDR3 has 14 residues. CDR1 is SGHKS and CDR2 is YYEKEE in the germline V gene (reference sequence). CDR3 in DNA: TGTGCCAGCAGCCCCGGGACAGCTGACTATGGCTACACCTTC. Its protein is CASSPGTADYGYTF.

The chain is built from TRBV5-1 and TRBJ2-5, with 7 nucleotides matching TRBD2. CDR3 length equals 14 residues. Trimming removed 2 bases from V and 3 bases from J; junction bases left unmatched: 4. Germline V lookup: CDR1 SGHRS, CDR2 YFSETQ. CDR3 DNA sequence: TGCGCCAGCAGCTTCGGCGGGGGAGAAGAGACCCAGTACTTC. Residues: CASSFGGGEETQYF.

This clone was recorded a few times. The rearrangement uses TRBV6-5 and TRBJ1-1, with 7 positions matching TRBD1. The CDR3 sequence is 13 residues long. The J segment lost 5 bases and the V segment lost 6 bases, leaving 6 bases of the junction unmatched. Germline V gives CDR1 MNHEY, CDR2 SVGAGI. CDR3 loop: CASREQGGTEAFF. The CDR3 coding sequence is TGTGCCAGCAGAGAGCAGGGGGGAACTGAAGCTTTCTTT.

The gene calls are TRBV6-5 and TRBJ1-3, with 7 nucleotides matching TRBD1. The ends lost 10 bases at V and 2 bases at J; junction bases unmatched: 5. This CDR3 has 13 residues. Per germline, CDR1 MNHEY and CDR2 SVGAGI. CDR3 in amino acids: CATTGVAGNTIYF. DNA of the CDR3: TGTGCCACCACAGGGGTCGCTGGAAACACCATATATTTT.

The chain carries TRBV4-1 and TRBJ1-2; unclear D gene. Trimming removed 0 bases at V and 0 bases at J, with 11 bases between. The CDR3 is 16 residues long. Germline V gene sequence: CDR1 MGHRA, CDR2 YSYEKL. CDR3 bases: TGCGCCAGCAGCCAAGATCAGGAGGGAGCTAACTATGGCTACACCTTC. The encoded protein is CASSQDQEGANYGYTF.

This clone came up a few times. This chain uses TRBV2 with TRBJ2-2; a possible D gene is TRBD1 (6 bases). The ends were cut back, 3 bases at V and 3 bases at J, with 11 bases in the middle. CDR1 is SNHLY and CDR2 is FYNNEI in the germline V gene. The CDR3 extends over 15 amino acids. CDR3 in amino acids: CASSDLGADTGELFF. CDR3 nucleotide sequence: TGTGCCAGCAGTGATTTGGGGGCGGACACCGGGGAGCTGTTTTTT.